Sequencing of this T cell receptor (beta chain) was carried out in a study of blood T cell repertoires in COVID-19. In the study overall: The United States, Italy and Spain were the sources of the acute and convalescent COVID-19 samples. T cells, B-cell-depleted T cells, or PBMCs provided the cDNA or gDNA that served as material.

Germline CDR1 is SGHTA and CDR2 is FQGNSA. The CDR3 runs 13 residues. The ends were cut back, 4 bases at V and 6 bases at J, with 10 bases in the middle. Per the study methods: Amplification with reference gene primers provided the estimates of nucleated cell counts. Method: immunoSEQ multiplex PCR; TCRdb's copy keeps in-frame clones and lacks some. V and J calls plus clone size are reproduced from that table; the DNA served to infer D and trimming. The repertoire holds 65,000 to 95,000 clones, approximately 89% seen once, with approximately 10% in the top ten. Sequenced sample: peripheral blood. V usage is TRBV7-2 and J usage is TRBJ2-1; D gene unclear. The TCR sequence derives from a man of 80 years or more with acute or convalescent COVID-19. The CDR3 protein is CASSSRLANEQFF. The CDR3 nucleotides read TGTGCCAGCAGCTCCAGACTGGCCAATGAGCAGTTCTTC.